A single sample gave rise to the 28 T cell receptor beta chains below, sequenced in a study of cytomegalovirus exposure and HLA in healthy donors. The data were produced by immunoSEQ multiplex PCR, yet TCRdb's version contains in-frame clones alone and is incomplete. The sample contains approximately 280,000 clones, over 75% of which appear only once. Sequenced input: PBMCs. The source is a woman between 18 and 29 years old in good health and CMV-seronegative.

V is TRBV4-3 and J is TRBJ2-3; possible D gene TRBD2, 6 bases. Trimming took off 2 bases at V and 5 bases at J, with 14 bases between the two ends. CDR1 is LGHNA, CDR2 YSLEER, per germline. The CDR3 is made up of 15 amino acids. The DNA of the CDR3 is TGCGCCAGCAGCCAAAACTCGCGGGATGGAGATACGCAGTATTTT. Translating it yields CASSQNSRDGDTQYF.

V is TRBV7-9 and J is TRBJ2-7, with 8 bases identical to TRBD2. The V segment lost 0 bases and the J segment 5 bases; nucleotides outside the gene matches: 6. Germline CDR1 reads SEHNR; CDR2 reads FQNEAQ (reference sequence). The CDR3 runs to 15 residues. Here the CDR3 DNA reads TGTGCCAGCAGCTTAGCCGGGACTAGGGGCAACGAGCAGTACTTC. Translated: CASSLAGTRGNEQYF.

The chain joins TRBV2 to TRBJ1-3; 8 bases map to TRBD1. V trimming: 9 bases; J trimming: 5 bases; junction bases outside the gene matches: 6. The CDR3 has 13 amino acids. CDR1 SNHLY and CDR2 FYNNEI come from the germline V gene. CDR3 in DNA: TGTGCCAGAAAGGACAGGGAAAGAAACACCATATATTTT. Translated, it gives CARKDRERNTIYF. Together with reference TRBV2 and TRBJ1-3, the CDR3 gives the full variable domain: EPEVTQTPSHQVTQMGQEVILRCVPISNHLYFYWYRQILGQKVEFLVSFYNNEISEKSEIFDDQFSVERPDGSNFTLKIRSTKLEDSAMYFCARKDRERNTIYFGEGSWLTVV.

The rearrangement uses TRBV18 and TRBJ1-5; TRBD1 might be the D (6 bases). V was cut by 5 bases and J by 6 bases, with 11 bases left in between. Germline CDR1 is KGHSH and CDR2 is LQKENI. The CDR3 contains 13 residues. CDR3 loop: CASSSNRAQPQHF. The CDR3, as DNA: TGTGCCAGCTCATCGAACAGGGCTCAGCCCCAGCATTTT.

This chain links TRBV14 with TRBJ1-4; tentative D call: TRBD1 (6 bases). V lost 0 bases and J 8 bases, leaving 13 bases between the germline ends. Per germline, CDR1 SGHDN and CDR2 FVKESK. This CDR3 has 15 amino acids. CDR3 residues: CASSQDMGTYEKLFF. CDR3 sequence (DNA): TGTGCCAGCAGCCAAGATATGGGGACATACGAAAAACTGTTTTTT.

This chain uses TRBV10-2 with TRBJ2-1, with 11 bases aligning to TRBD2. Germline V gene data show CDR1 as WSHSY and CDR2 as SAAADI. This CDR3 contains 14 residues. J was trimmed by 3 bases and V by 6 bases; bases with no gene match: 1. The CDR3 protein is CASRGLADYNEQFF. CDR3 nucleotides: TGCGCCAGCAGGGGACTAGCGGACTACAATGAGCAGTTCTTC.

CDR3: CASKMEEGWDTQYF. The CDR3 DNA is TGTGCCAGTAAGATGGAGGAGGGGTGGGATACGCAGTATTTT. V gene TRBV19 combines with J gene TRBJ2-3; TRBD2 is a possible D gene (6 bases). V was cut by 7 bases and J by 6 bases, with 17 bases left in between. CDR3 length: 14 residues. Germline-derived CDR1 and CDR2 are LNHDA and SQIVND (reference sequence).

Written as DNA, the CDR3 is TGTGCCAGTAGTATTCAGGGTTCACCCCTCCACTTT. Protein: CASSIQGSPLHF. This chain joins TRBV19 and TRBJ1-6; maybe TRBD1 (5 bases). Germline V CDR1 and CDR2: LNHDA, SQIVND (reference sequence). CDR3 length equals 12 residues. V was pared by 3 bases and J by 9 bases, with 6 bases between. Full variable domain (remainder filled in from reference TRBV19 and TRBJ1-6): DGGITQSPKYLFRKEGQNVTLSCEQNLNHDAMYWYRQDPGQGLRLIYYSQIVNDFQKGDIAEGYSVSREKKESFPLTVTSAQKNPTAFYLCASSIQGSPLHFGNGTRLTVT.

The rearrangement joins TRBV2 to TRBJ2-3, with D perhaps TRBD2 (6 bases). V lost 8 bases and J 3 bases, leaving 15 bases between the germline ends. The CDR3 loop spans 14 amino acids. Germline CDR1 SNHLY, CDR2 FYNNEI. Here the CDR3 reads CASDPGDRTDTQYF. CDR3 sequence (DNA): TGTGCCAGCGATCCGGGAGACAGAACAGATACGCAGTATTTT.

The chain carries TRBV10-1 and TRBJ2-3; 9 nucleotides agree with TRBD1. Trimming took 6 bases from V and 0 from J; bases not matched to a gene: 4. The germline V gene encodes CDR1 WNHNN and CDR2 SYGVQD (reference sequence). CDR3 length: 15 residues. The CDR3 loop is CASRTGGVSTDTQYF. The DNA for the CDR3 is TGCGCCAGCAGAACAGGGGGCGTTAGCACAGATACGCAGTATTTT.

The chain uses TRBV21-1 and TRBJ2-3; the D segment call TRBD1 is taken from the table without a DNA check. TRBV21-1 is reported as a pseudogene. This CDR3 has 13 residues. The DNA for the CDR3 is TGTGCCAGCGGGGCAGGGCCTACAGATACGCAGTATTTT. It translates to CASGAGPTDTQYF.

The J gene is TRBJ2-7, the V gene TRBV27, with TRBD1 matching 9 bases. The CDR3 spans 14 residues. V lost 5 bases to trimming and J lost 4 bases; unmatched junction nucleotides: 6. Germline values: CDR1 MNHEY, CDR2 SMNVEV (reference sequence). The CDR3 nucleotides read TGTGCCAGCAGTCAATCCGGGACAGGGTACGAGCAGTACTTC. Amino acids: CASSQSGTGYEQYF.

The chain couples TRBV5-6 to TRBJ2-5; the match to TRBD1 covers 9 bases. Trimming removed 3 bases from V and 1 base from J; junction bases left unmatched: 7. CDR1 and CDR2 from the germline V gene are SGHDT and YYEEEE. The CDR3 loop spans 16 amino acids. CDR3 in DNA: TGTGCCAGCAGCTCCGGACAGGGGAGGCTCCAAGAGACCCAGTACTTC. Its protein is CASSSGQGRLQETQYF.

The chain joins TRBV30 to TRBJ1-5; 7 bases are a match to TRBD1. With 4 bases clipped from V and 5 bases from J, the junction kept 11 bases outside the gene matches. This CDR3 spans 15 amino acids. Germline assignment: CDR1 GTSNPN and CDR2 SVGIG (reference sequence). The CDR3 here is CAWTPRTGDYQPQHF. CDR3 nucleotide sequence: TGTGCCTGGACACCACGGACAGGAGACTATCAGCCCCAGCATTTT.

The V gene is TRBV7-6, the J gene TRBJ2-3, with 8 bases matching TRBD2. V lost 5 bases to trimming and J lost 5 bases; unmatched junction nucleotides: 12. Germline lookup yields CDR1 SGHVS and CDR2 FNYEAQ. CDR3 length equals 16 residues. The CDR3 reads CASSRSPGGVVDTQYF. CDR3 DNA sequence: TGTGCCAGCAGCCGATCTCCGGGAGGGGTGGTAGATACGCAGTATTTT.

The CDR3 here is CAISESRTGELFF. The CDR3 coding sequence is TGTGCCATCAGTGAGTCTCGCACCGGGGAGCTGTTTTTT. This chain connects TRBV10-3 to TRBJ2-2; no firm D call. V lost 0 bases and J lost 4, with 3 bases in between. Germline CDR1 ENHRY, CDR2 SYGVKD. The CDR3 loop spans 13 amino acids.

The chain is built from TRBV28 and TRBJ2-3; 7 bases are a match to TRBD2. With V trimmed by 7 bases and J by 2 bases, 6 bases remained unmatched. This CDR3 comprises 14 residues. The germline V gene has CDR1 MDHEN and CDR2 SYDVKM. CDR3 sequence reads: CASIAGVPTDTQYF. CDR3 bases: TGTGCCAGCATCGCGGGAGTTCCCACAGATACGCAGTATTTT.

This clone occurred a few times. The chain employs TRBV27 and TRBJ1-5; TRBD1 matches 10 bases. Germline V gene data show CDR1 as MNHEY and CDR2 as SMNVEV (reference sequence). The CDR3 is 14 amino acids. The V segment lost 5 bases and the J segment 4 bases; nucleotides outside the gene matches: 2. This CDR3 reads CASSTGQGNQPQHF. The CDR3 bases are TGTGCCAGCAGTACGGGACAGGGGAATCAGCCCCAGCATTTT.

The V and J genes are TRBV16 and TRBJ1-6, with D hard to call. V lost 1 base and J 0 bases, leaving 10 bases between the germline ends. Germline loops: CDR1 KGHSY, CDR2 FQNENV. The CDR3 has 17 residues. CDR3 nucleotides: TGTGCCAGCAGCCAATACGGTCGTAGCTCCTATAATTCACCCCTCCACTTT. Encoded protein: CASSQYGRSSYNSPLHF. The full variable domain, in which reference TRBV16 and TRBJ1-6 provide the parts outside the CDR3, is GEEVAQTPKHLVRGEGQKAKLYCAPIKGHSYVFWYQQVLKNEFKFLISFQNENVFDETGMPKERFSAKCLPNSPCSLEIQATKLEDSAVYFCASSQYGRSSYNSPLHFGNGTRLTVT.

The chain carries TRBV28 and TRBJ2-1; TRBD2 is a possible D gene (6 bases). This CDR3 region has 12 residues. The V end lost 6 bases, the J end lost 8 bases, and 11 bases lay between the germline ends. Germline assignment: CDR1 MDHEN and CDR2 SYDVKM. The CDR3 sequence is CASSGSGDEQFF. CDR3 DNA: TGTGCCAGCAGCGGGAGCGGCGATGAGCAGTTCTTC.

For the CDR3, the DNA is TGTGCCAGCAGTTACCTCTCTGGGGCCAACGTCCTGACTTTC. It is translated as CASSYLSGANVLTF. The chain couples TRBV6-5 to TRBJ2-6; D remains unclear. CDR3 size: 14 residues. The germline CDR1 and CDR2 sequences are MNHEY and SVGAGI. V lost 2 bases and J 0 bases, leaving 2 bases between the germline ends.

This clone occurred a few times. V and J are TRBV15 and TRBJ1-5; TRBD1 is a possible D gene (6 bases). This CDR3 is built from 15 residues. Germline assignment: CDR1 LNHNV and CDR2 YYDKDF (reference sequence). The V gene lost 0 bases and the J gene lost 7 bases, with 13 bases spanning the gap. The CDR3: CATSREGRGGQPQHF. Written as DNA, the CDR3 is TGTGCCACCAGCAGAGAGGGCAGGGGTGGGCAGCCCCAGCATTTT.

This chain links TRBV28 with TRBJ2-3; maybe TRBD2 (5 bases). CDR1 and CDR2 from the germline V gene are MDHEN and SYDVKM. Trimming took off 5 bases at V and 0 bases at J, with 15 bases between the two ends. This CDR3 spans 16 amino acids. The CDR3 is CASSTPWTASTDTQYF. CDR3 bases: TGTGCCAGCAGTACTCCTTGGACTGCTAGCACAGATACGCAGTATTTT.

V usage is TRBV9 and J usage is TRBJ1-1, with 9 nucleotides matching TRBD1. After removal of 0 bases from V and 0 bases from J, the junction contained 3 bases not matched to a gene. The CDR3 consists of 16 residues. Germline loops: CDR1 SGDLS, CDR2 YYNGEE. Here the CDR3 reads CASSVEGTGMNTEAFF. The CDR3 coding sequence is TGTGCCAGCAGCGTAGAGGGGACAGGGATGAACACTGAAGCTTTCTTT.

The rearrangement links TRBV9 to TRBJ1-5; D uncertain. V was cut by 3 bases and J by 0 bases, with 4 bases left in between. Germline V gives CDR1 SGDLS, CDR2 YYNGEE. This CDR3 region has 13 residues. The DNA for the CDR3 is TGTGCCAGCAGCGCAGATAGCAATCAGCCCCAGCATTTT. The encoded protein is CASSADSNQPQHF.

The chain is built from TRBV5-6 and TRBJ1-1; weak D call: TRBD1 (5 bases). The CDR3 has 14 amino acids. Germline V gene sequence: CDR1 SGHDT, CDR2 YYEEEE. Trimming removed 2 bases at V and 7 bases at J, with 15 bases between. In nucleotides, the CDR3 is TGTGCCAGCAGCTTATTAAGGGGCGCTGATGAAGCTTTCTTT. Residues: CASSLLRGADEAFF.

This clone was found once. The chain couples TRBV4-1 to TRBJ2-7, with D tentatively TRBD1 (5 bases). The CDR3 covers 15 residues. The germline V and J ends were trimmed by 2 bases and 4 bases, with 15 bases remaining between them. Germline V CDR1 and CDR2: MGHRA, YSYEKL. The CDR3 sequence: CASSQLVQGSYEQYF. DNA for the CDR3: TGCGCCAGCAGCCAATTGGTTCAGGGAAGTTACGAGCAGTACTTC.

This chain uses TRBV10-3 with TRBJ2-2; 7 bases match TRBD2. Looked up from germline, CDR1 is ENHRY and CDR2 is SYGVKD. The ends lost 10 bases at V and 4 bases at J; junction bases unmatched: 6. This CDR3 has 13 residues. In DNA form, the CDR3 reads TGTGCCACCGGTAGGGAGGGCACCGGGGAGCTGTTTTTT. This gives the protein CATGREGTGELFF.